What follows are 10 T cell receptor beta chains derived from one specimen sequenced in a study of T-cell memory formation after mild COVID-19. Each CDR3 protein gets one entry after TCRdb re-called the 5' RACE reads with MiXCR. The sample contains roughly 500,000 distinct CDR3 sequences, approximately 20% of which appear only once. Sample: PBMCs or a T cell subset sorted from them (not recorded which). The receptors here all came from an adult woman who had mild COVID-19 (a few samples of this study predate the infection). Cell type and time point are not known.

The rearrangement links TRBV3-1 to TRBJ2-7; TRBD2 agrees at 7 bases. Germline loops: CDR1 LGHDT, CDR2 YNNKEL (reference sequence). Trimming removed 4 bases from V and 5 bases from J; junction bases left unmatched: 8. The CDR3 covers 14 residues. The CDR3 protein is CASSLGNGGDEQYF. The CDR3 DNA is TGTGCCAGCAGCCTCGGAAATGGGGGGGACGAGCAGTACTTC.

The chain joins TRBV15 to TRBJ2-1, with D possibly matching TRBD2 (7 bases). Germline V CDR1 and CDR2: LNHNV, YYDKDF (reference sequence). V was cut by 3 bases and J by 8 bases, with 14 bases left in between. CDR3 length equals 14 residues. DNA of the CDR3: TGTGCCACCAGCAGGGGCGCGGGGGCGGATGAGCAGTTCTTC. The encoded protein is CATSRGAGADEQFF.

This clonotype was seen a few times. The DNA for the CDR3 is TGTGCCACCGGCGACCCGGGACGGGGAAATCAGCCCCAGCATTTT. This gives the protein CATGDPGRGNQPQHF. This chain uses TRBV2 with TRBJ1-5, with a possible D match to TRBD1 (5 bases). This CDR3 is built from 15 residues. The V end lost 10 bases, the J end lost 4 bases, and 20 bases lay between the germline ends. CDR1 is SNHLY, CDR2 FYNNEI, per germline.

J is TRBJ2-2 and V is TRBV7-9; D is possibly TRBD1 (6 bases). The CDR3 is 16 amino acids. The germline gives CDR1 SEHNR, CDR2 FQNEAQ (reference sequence). Deletions cut 5 bases from V and 7 bases from J, with 20 bases between. The CDR3 DNA is TGTGCCAGCAGCCCTGGTACAGGGTACTTGCACGGGGAGCTGTTTTTT. Encoded protein: CASSPGTGYLHGELFF.

The sample holds one count of this clonotype. V gene TRBV7-3 combines with J gene TRBJ2-5, with D tentatively TRBD2 (6 bases). This CDR3 region has 13 residues. Germline V gene data show CDR1 as SGHTA and CDR2 as FQGTGA. V shed 6 bases and J shed 5 bases, with 13 bases lying between them. Here the CDR3 DNA reads TGTGCCAGCAGGAAGTCACGGGAGGAGACCCAGTACTTC. This gives the protein CASRKSREETQYF.

The CDR3 spells CASNPRGAVGEKLFF. CDR3 bases: TGTGCCAGCAATCCTCGAGGGGCGGTAGGTGAAAAACTGTTTTTT. The chain carries TRBV12-3 or TRBV12-4 and TRBJ1-4, with D perhaps matching TRBD1 (5 bases). V lost 7 bases and J lost 7, with 19 bases in between. The CDR3 has 15 residues.

This clonotype was picked up a small number of times. The J gene is TRBJ2-3, the V gene TRBV7-3, with a possible D match to TRBD2 (6 bases). The CDR3 has 16 amino acids. The germline V and J ends were trimmed by 5 bases and 8 bases, with 23 bases remaining between them. Germline CDR1 reads SGHTA; CDR2 reads FQGTGA. The CDR3 protein is CASSPAALAGTGTQYF. CDR3 in DNA: TGTGCCAGCAGCCCCGCGGCACTAGCTGGGACCGGTACGCAGTATTTT.

The V call is TRBV7-3, the J call TRBJ2-2; 10 bases are shared with TRBD2. This CDR3 contains 17 residues. J gave up 4 bases and V 1 base, and 6 bases lay outside the gene matches. Germline values: CDR1 SGHTA, CDR2 FQGTGA. The CDR3 DNA reads TGTGCCAGCAGCTTAATGGGGACTAGCGCAATCACCGGGGAGCTGTTTTTT. It specifies CASSLMGTSAITGELFF.

This clonotype came up once. This rearrangement joins TRBV20-1 to TRBJ1-5; D unresolved. The CDR3 covers 14 residues. Trimming shortened V by 6 bases and J by 4 bases, and 16 bases separated the two germline ends. Germline CDR1 DFQATT, CDR2 SNEGSKA (reference sequence). In nucleotides, the CDR3 is TGCAGTGCCCCTGGAGTAGGGTTGAATCAGCCCCAGCATTTT. Amino acid sequence: CSAPGVGLNQPQHF.

The chain couples TRBV7-3 to TRBJ2-3; 15 bases fit TRBD2. Germline V gene data show CDR1 as SGHTA and CDR2 as FQGTGA. The CDR3 has 16 residues. V was clipped by 5 bases and J by 4 bases; unmatched bases: 4. The CDR3 spells CASSPWTSGGADTQYF. CDR3 coding DNA: TGTGCCAGCAGCCCCTGGACTAGCGGGGGGGCAGATACGCAGTATTTT.